The 22 T cell receptor beta chains below were found in one sample sequenced in a study of regulatory T cells in long-lasting Graves disease. Time point meaning: newly diagnosed GD, antithyroid drugs for less than 3 months. With RNA extracted from PBMCs as input, the TCR library was made. Relying on iRepertoire HTBI primers and Arm-PCR of CDR3 regions, the team built TCR beta libraries. TCRdb reanalysed the multiplex PCR reads using MiXCR and keeps one entry per CDR3 protein. The sample carries hundreds of thousands of distinct CDR3 sequences, roughly 16% recorded once. This sample was also put to use in a study of T cells in Graves' hyperthyroidism and ophthalmopathy.

Specimen: peripheral blood mononuclear cells (PBMCs), collected at new diagnosis, from a patient treated with antithyroid drugs. The receptors stem from a woman in her 30s with Graves disease.

This clonotype has at least ten counts. The chain has TRBV28 and TRBJ1-3; TRBD1 matches at 7 bases. The CDR3 is 18 residues long. CDR1 is MDHEN, CDR2 SYDVKM, per germline. Trimming at V came to 3 bases and at J to 0 bases, leaving 11 bases not matched to a gene. The CDR3 nucleotides are TGTGCCAGCAGTTTTACCGGGACAGTGGGGAACTCTGGAAACACCATATATTTT. Its translation is CASSFTGTVGNSGNTIYF.

This clonotype was detected ten times or more. The chain carries TRBV3-1 and TRBJ2-3; D perhaps matches TRBD1 (5 bases). The CDR3 extends over 15 amino acids. Germline CDR1 is LGHDT and CDR2 is YNNKEL (reference sequence). V lost 4 bases and J lost 5, with 16 bases in between. The CDR3 DNA sequence: TGTGCCAGCAGCCTGGGGCTCGCGAGTGGAGATACGCAGTATTTT. It codes for CASSLGLASGDTQYF.

V gene TRBV5-8 combines with J gene TRBJ2-3; 12 nucleotides match TRBD2. Germline assignment: CDR1 SGHTS and CDR2 YDEGEE. The V gene end was trimmed by 4 bases and the J gene end by 4 bases; junction bases not matched to a gene: 13. The CDR3 runs 18 residues. This chain's CDR3 is CASSGRLAGVLQADTQYF. The CDR3 DNA reads as TGTGCCAGCAGCGGAAGACTAGCGGGGGTCTTACAAGCAGATACGCAGTATTTT.

There are many counts of this clonotype. V usage is TRBV2 and J usage is TRBJ2-1, with D perhaps TRBD2 (5 bases). The ends were cut back, 6 bases at V and 9 bases at J, with 18 bases in the middle. Germline lookup yields CDR1 SNHLY and CDR2 FYNNEI. CDR3 size: 14 residues. In DNA form, the CDR3 reads TGTGCCAGCAGAAGGACTCGAATTGAGGCTGAGCAGTTCTTC. It yields the protein CASRRTRIEAEQFF. The whole variable domain, filled in from reference TRBV2 and TRBJ2-1, reads EPEVTQTPSHQVTQMGQEVILRCVPISNHLYFYWYRQILGQKVEFLVSFYNNEISEKSEIFDDQFSVERPDGSNFTLKIRSTKLEDSAMYFCASRRTRIEAEQFFGPGTRLTVL.

The chain combines TRBV6-1 with TRBJ1-4; D is possibly TRBD1 (5 bases). Per germline, CDR1 MNHNS and CDR2 SASEGT. The CDR3 extends over 13 amino acids. V gave up 6 bases and J gave up 0 bases, with 5 bases separating them. In nucleotides, the CDR3 is TGTGCCAGCAGGGACACAACTAATGAAAAACTGTTTTTT. It codes for CASRDTTNEKLFF.

Only a few counts were recorded for this clonotype. The chain recombines TRBV5-1 with TRBJ2-3; TRBD1 or TRBD2 may be the D gene (6 bases each). The J call is uncertain, as TRBJ2-7 better fits the DNA end. This CDR3 region has 13 residues. Per the germline V gene, CDR1 is SGHRS and CDR2 is YFSETQ. The CDR3 here is CASSWGDNPEQYF. CDR3 bases: TGCGCCAGCAGCTGGGGGGACAATCCCGAGCAGTACTTC.

The V call is TRBV24-1, the J call TRBJ2-3, with D possibly called TRBD1 or TRBD2 (6 bases each). Trimming took off 9 bases at V and 2 bases at J, with 11 bases between the two ends. Germline lookup yields CDR1 KGHDR and CDR2 SFDVKD. This CDR3 has 13 residues. The DNA of the CDR3 is TGTGCCACCGGGGGGCTTAACACAGATACGCAGTATTTT. Residues: CATGGLNTDTQYF.

This clonotype was counted only a few times. The rearrangement links TRBV4-1 to TRBJ2-7; TRBD1 matches at 7 bases. The CDR3 runs to 14 residues. V shed 5 bases, J shed 6 bases, and the junction held 10 bases outside the gene matches. Germline V gene sequence: CDR1 MGHRA, CDR2 YSYEKL. The CDR3 protein is CASSYRGRASEQYF. In DNA form, the CDR3 reads TGCGCCAGCAGCTACAGGGGCAGGGCCTCCGAGCAGTACTTC.

This clonotype was seen ten or more times. The rearrangement joins TRBV7-2 to TRBJ1-5; maybe TRBD1 (5 bases). The germline CDR1 and CDR2 sequences are SGHTA and FQGNSA. The V and J ends lost 5 bases and 4 bases respectively, with 15 bases between them. The CDR3 has 15 residues. CDR3 residues: CASSPRGTTNQPQHF. CDR3 nucleotide sequence: TGTGCCAGCAGCCCTCGGGGGACGACGAATCAGCCCCAGCATTTT.

This clonotype has ten or more counts. The chain is built from TRBV28 and TRBJ1-1, with D possibly being TRBD1 (6 bases). The V gene's germline CDR1 is MDHEN and CDR2 SYDVKM. V lost 2 bases to trimming and J lost 9 bases, with 19 bases between them. This CDR3 is built from 15 residues. This CDR3 is CASSLLQGPRPKAFF. The CDR3, as DNA: TGTGCCAGCAGTTTACTACAGGGCCCTAGACCTAAAGCTTTCTTT.

This clonotype was recorded a few times. The chain carries TRBV20-1 and TRBJ2-3; D not resolved. The germline CDR1 and CDR2 sequences are DFQATT and SNEGSKA (reference sequence). Trimming shortened V by 2 bases and J by 0 bases, and 9 bases separated the two germline ends. This CDR3 contains 14 residues. The CDR3 here is CSARLRLSTDTQYF. The CDR3 DNA is TGCAGTGCTAGACTCCGACTTAGCACAGATACGCAGTATTTT.

This clonotype was found a few times. The chain couples TRBV14 to TRBJ1-1; maybe TRBD1 (6 bases). CDR3 length: 15 amino acids. Germline V lookup: CDR1 SGHDN, CDR2 FVKESK. V dropped 3 bases and J dropped 1 base, with 12 bases sitting between them. The CDR3 loop reads CASSHPTGPNTEAFF. In DNA form, the CDR3 reads TGTGCCAGCAGCCACCCCACAGGGCCGAACACTGAAGCTTTCTTT.

This clonotype was counted at least ten times. The chain combines TRBV25-1 with TRBJ1-1, with 7 bases aligning to TRBD1. Germline assignment: CDR1 MGHDK and CDR2 SYGVNS. There are 14 residues in the CDR3. The V segment lost 3 bases and the J segment 4 bases; nucleotides outside the gene matches: 5. CDR3 sequence reads: CASSETGYGTEAFF. In DNA, the CDR3 is TGTGCCAGCAGTGAGACAGGGTACGGCACTGAAGCTTTCTTT.

This clonotype has just a few counts. The V and J genes are TRBV20-1 and TRBJ1-5; D unclear. Trimming removed 3 bases at V and 7 bases at J, with 16 bases between. Germline lookup yields CDR1 DFQATT and CDR2 SNEGSKA (reference sequence). There are 14 residues in the CDR3. As DNA, the CDR3 is TGCAGTGCTAGGGTTGGAGGGAAAGGACAGCCCCAGCATTTT. As protein: CSARVGGKGQPQHF.

In its sample, this clonotype was seen many times. The chain combines TRBV2 with TRBJ1-1; the match to TRBD1 covers 8 bases. The J segment lost 3 bases and the V segment lost 6 bases, leaving 3 bases of the junction unmatched. CDR3 length: 13 residues. Germline V gene lookup returns CDR1 SNHLY and CDR2 FYNNEI. Here the CDR3 reads CASRYRGYTEAFF. CDR3 DNA sequence: TGTGCCAGCAGGTACAGGGGGTACACTGAAGCTTTCTTT. The full variable domain, its missing parts supplied by reference TRBV2 and TRBJ1-1, is EPEVTQTPSHQVTQMGQEVILRCVPISNHLYFYWYRQILGQKVEFLVSFYNNEISEKSEIFDDQFSVERPDGSNFTLKIRSTKLEDSAMYFCASRYRGYTEAFFGQGTRLTVV.

This clonotype was recorded a few times. The chain combines TRBV6-1 with TRBJ1-2; D unresolved. Per the germline V gene, CDR1 is MNHNS and CDR2 is SASEGT. CDR3 length equals 13 residues. The V end was cut by 2 bases, the J end by 4 bases, with 8 bases between. In nucleotides, the CDR3 is TGTGCCAGCAGTGAAAGGGCGCCCTATGGCTACACCTTC. Translated, it gives CASSERAPYGYTF.

J is TRBJ1-3 and V is TRBV7-9; 8 bases match TRBD1. The V segment lost 4 bases and the J segment 2 bases; nucleotides outside the gene matches: 1. The germline gives CDR1 SEHNR, CDR2 FQNEAQ (reference sequence). The CDR3 has 14 amino acids. The CDR3 is CASSWDRTGNTIYF. In DNA, the CDR3 is TGTGCCAGCAGCTGGGACAGGACTGGAAACACCATATATTTT.

This clonotype occurred a few times. The V and J genes are TRBV7-9 and TRBJ2-3, with D hard to call. There are 13 residues in the CDR3. Looked up from germline, CDR1 is SEHNR and CDR2 is FQNEAQ (reference sequence). V lost 2 bases to trimming and J lost 6 bases, with 9 bases between them. The CDR3 here is CASSLYSMDTQYF. In DNA, the CDR3 is TGTGCCAGCAGCTTATATTCCATGGATACGCAGTATTTT.

The gene calls are TRBV27 and TRBJ2-1; 8 bases line up with TRBD2. V shed 6 bases and J 4 bases; nucleotides not matched to a gene: 2. Germline CDR1 reads MNHEY; CDR2 reads SMNVEV (reference sequence). This CDR3 comprises 13 residues. CDR3 DNA: TGTGCCAGCAGACTAGCGGAGTACAATGAGCAGTTCTTC. Protein: CASRLAEYNEQFF.

This clonotype occurred many times. The gene calls are TRBV28 and TRBJ1-5; D may be TRBD1 (6 bases). The germline V gene has CDR1 MDHEN and CDR2 SYDVKM. The V end lost 7 bases, the J end lost 5 bases, and 12 bases lay between the germline ends. CDR3 size: 13 residues. The CDR3 here is CASNIQGYQPQHF. CDR3 DNA sequence: TGTGCCAGCAACATACAGGGTTATCAGCCCCAGCATTTT.

This chain connects TRBV3-1 to TRBJ1-2; no definite D call. Germline-derived CDR1 and CDR2 are LGHDT and YNNKEL (reference sequence). Trimming stripped 1 base from V and 7 bases from J, with 13 bases between. This CDR3 is built from 14 residues. CDR3 coding DNA: TGTGCCAGCAGCCAAGGGGCGGGGTACTCTGGCTACACCTTC. It translates to CASSQGAGYSGYTF. Using reference TRBV3-1 and TRBJ1-2 for the parts outside the CDR3, the full variable domain is DTAVSQTPKYLVTQMGNDKSIKCEQNLGHDTMYWYKQDSKKFLKIMFSYNNKELIINETVPNRFSPKSPDKAHLNLHINSLELGDSAVYFCASSQGAGYSGYTFGSGTRLTVV.

This clonotype showed up many times. The chain couples TRBV6-1 to TRBJ1-5; 9 positions agree with TRBD1. There are 15 residues in the CDR3. The V and J ends lost 3 bases and 8 bases, in that order; junction bases with no gene match: 8. Germline V gene data show CDR1 as MNHNS and CDR2 as SASEGT. The CDR3: CASSDETGGPKPQHF. The CDR3 nucleotides are TGTGCCAGCAGTGACGAAACAGGGGGCCCCAAGCCCCAGCATTTT.